This T cell receptor (beta chain) comes out of a study of blood T cell repertoires in COVID-19. Germline trimming cut 5 bases from V and 3 bases from J; bases unmatched to any gene: 2. This CDR3 is 13 amino acids long. Looked up from germline, CDR1 is SNHLY and CDR2 is FYNNEI. Here immunoSEQ multiplex PCR was the method, and the copy in TCRdb shows in-frame clones only, minus some. The sample contains 150,000 to 200,000 clones, about 72% of which appear only once. The V gene is TRBV2, the J gene TRBJ1-1; 8 bases match TRBD1. The sample comprised PBMCs or T cells enriched from blood (not recorded which). This TCR came from a woman between 50 and 59 years old who had recovered from COVID-19. The CDR3 coding sequence is TGTGCCAGCAGTTACAGGGGGGACACTGAAGCTTTCTTT. Its translation is CASSYRGDTEAFF. Supplemented by reference TRBV2 and TRBJ1-1, the full variable domain reads EPEVTQTPSHQVTQMGQEVILRCVPISNHLYFYWYRQILGQKVEFLVSFYNNEISEKSEIFDDQFSVERPDGSNFTLKIRSTKLEDSAMYFCASSYRGDTEAFFGQGTRLTVV.